Listed here are 2 T cell receptor beta chains from one sample, sequenced in a study of blood T cell repertoires in COVID-19. The assay was immunoSEQ multiplex PCR, and TCRdb's table has in-frame clones only and misses some. Among more than 150,000 clones listed, 75% to 90% were seen once. The sequenced sample was peripheral blood. Receptors originate from a middle-aged man with acute or convalescent COVID-19.

This clone was counted once. V gene TRBV6-5 combines with J gene TRBJ1-6; D unresolved. The CDR3 has 15 amino acids. V shed 7 bases and J shed 7 bases, with 17 bases lying between them. Looked up from germline, CDR1 is MNHEY and CDR2 is SVGAGI. DNA for the CDR3: TGTGCCAGCACCCACCGGGGAGGAACGAATTCACCCCTCCACTTT. Protein: CASTHRGGTNSPLHF.

This sequence joins TRBV7-9 and TRBJ2-5; 7 nucleotides agree with TRBD1. This CDR3 region has 15 residues. CDR1 is SEHNR and CDR2 is FQNEAQ in the germline V gene (reference sequence). V gave up 4 bases and J gave up 2 bases; unmatched junction bases: 7. The CDR3 coding sequence is TGTGCCAGCAGCTCCTACAGGGGTCAACAAGAGACCCAGTACTTC. Translated: CASSSYRGQQETQYF.